Presented here are 10 T cell receptor beta chains from one specimen sequenced in a study of shared clonotypes between healthy human individuals. Sequencing used immunoSEQ multiplex PCR; TCRdb keeps in-frame clones, though not all of them. The sample consists of approximately 2,300,000 clones, 85% to 95% of them appearing once. Specimen: naive CD4+ T cells from PBMCs. Specified subset: CD45RA+ positively selected. These TCRs come from a man aged 18 to 29 in good health. Some clones in this sample may be carry-over from other donors' samples.

The genes are TRBV4-3 and TRBJ2-6; D unresolved. CDR3 size: 13 residues. Germline assignment: CDR1 LGHNA and CDR2 YSLEER. V was clipped by 4 bases and J by 4 bases, with 5 bases between them. The CDR3 DNA follows: TGCGCCAGCAGCCGCCAGGGGGCCAACGTCCTGACTTTC. Translation gives CASSRQGANVLTF.

The chain links TRBV2 to TRBJ2-3; perhaps D is TRBD1 or TRBD2 (5 bases each). The CDR3 runs to 13 residues. V was shortened by 4 bases and J by 6 bases, with 11 bases between the two germline ends. Germline V gene data show CDR1 as SNHLY and CDR2 as FYNNEI. The CDR3 DNA is TGTGCCAGCAGTGCCGAAGAGGGGGATACGCAGTATTTT. Protein product: CASSAEEGDTQYF.

Comment on this clone: Other DNA sequences within the sample encode an identical CDR3. The chain has TRBV18 and TRBJ2-7; a possible D gene is TRBD2 (5 bases). The length of the CDR3 is 14 residues. The V gene's germline CDR1 is KGHSH and CDR2 LQKENI. Trimming stripped 3 bases from V and 2 bases from J, with 11 bases between. CDR3: CASSPRAGTYEQYF. In DNA form, the CDR3 reads TGTGCCAGCTCACCGCGAGCCGGGACCTACGAGCAGTACTTC.

About this clone itself: Other DNA variants within this sample encode the same CDR3. The chain combines TRBV2 with TRBJ2-3, with 16 bases aligning to TRBD2. In germline, CDR1 is SNHLY, CDR2 FYNNEI. Trimming took 5 bases from V and 3 from J; bases not matched to a gene: 8. The CDR3 length is 18 residues. The chain's CDR3 is CASSRGLAGGPRTDTQYF. In DNA, the CDR3 is TGTGCCAGCAGTAGGGGACTAGCGGGAGGGCCGAGGACAGATACGCAGTATTTT.

A single count supports this clone. The chain has TRBV30 and TRBJ2-5; 8 bases line up with TRBD1. The better agreement between TRBJ2-7 and the DNA end casts doubt on the J call. Germline V gene sequence: CDR1 GTSNPN, CDR2 SVGIG (reference sequence). The CDR3 covers 13 residues. The CDR3 is CAWSSDREYEQYF. CDR3 nucleotide sequence: TGTGCCTGGAGTTCGGACAGGGAATACGAGCAGTACTTC.

This clone has just a few counts. V usage is TRBV2 and J usage is TRBJ1-2; 8 nucleotides line up with TRBD1. Germline CDR1 is SNHLY and CDR2 is FYNNEI. V lost 4 bases and J lost 8; bases outside the gene matches: 3. The length of the CDR3 is 12 residues. CDR3 loop: CASSVGQGGYTF. For the CDR3, the DNA is TGTGCCAGCAGTGTAGGACAGGGCGGCTACACCTTC.

This clone was counted a few times. The chain has TRBV29-1 and TRBJ2-7, with D tentatively TRBD1 or TRBD2 (6 bases each). The germline CDR1 and CDR2 sequences are SQVTM and ANQGSEA. The CDR3 spans 17 residues. Trimming shortened V by 2 bases and J by 0 bases, and 20 bases separated the two germline ends. The DNA for the CDR3 is TGCAGCGTTGAAATTGCAGGGGCGGGGAGACCCTCCTACGAGCAGTACTTC. This encodes CSVEIAGAGRPSYEQYF.

In this sample, this clone turned up once. This rearrangement joins TRBV7-3 to TRBJ2-1; tentatively, D is TRBD1 (5 bases). The CDR3 sequence is 14 residues long. Trimming cost V 6 bases and J 5 bases, with 14 bases left between them. The germline gives CDR1 SGHTA, CDR2 FQGTGA. The CDR3 bases are TGTGCCAGCAGTGTGTCTAGGGGAAACAATGAGCAGTTCTTC. Translating gives CASSVSRGNNEQFF.

This chain joins TRBV9 and TRBJ2-7, with D perhaps matching TRBD2 (6 bases). Trimming cost V 4 bases and J 3 bases, with 14 bases left between them. Germline V lookup: CDR1 SGDLS, CDR2 YYNGEE. The CDR3 sequence is 14 residues long. CDR3 nucleotide sequence: TGTGCCAGCAGCAAATCTAGCGCCCGCTACGAGCAGTACTTC. Translated, it gives CASSKSSARYEQYF.

This clone was observed a single time. The gene calls are TRBV5-4 and TRBJ1-2; a possible D gene is TRBD1 (5 bases). The CDR3 contains 16 residues. Per the germline V gene, CDR1 is SGHNT and CDR2 is YYREEE (reference sequence). Trimming shortened V by 0 bases and J by 2 bases, and 14 bases separated the two germline ends. CDR3 sequence (DNA): TGTGCCAGCAGCTTGGGAGGGCAGGGAGGAAACTATGGCTACACCTTC. This encodes CASSLGGQGGNYGYTF.